This T cell receptor beta chain is from a study of immune evolution from preneoplasia to lung adenocarcinoma. V was cut by 5 bases and J by 8 bases, with 21 bases left in between. The CDR3 loop spans 15 amino acids. Germline lookup yields CDR1 KGHSH and CDR2 LQKENI. On this clone itself: The antigen remains undetermined.

Measured with immunoSEQ multiplex PCR; TCRdb has only the in-frame clones, and not every one. Of about 11,000 clones in the sample, about 70% are singletons; the top ten hold around 28%. Whole-study findings and limits: Later-stage lesions appeared to have more T cells, more diversity, less clonality.

The origin of this receptor is a person between 60 and 69 years old with lung adenocarcinoma. Some clones in this sample may be carry-over from other donors' samples. The chain combines TRBV18 with TRBJ1-2, with D possibly TRBD1 on 6 matching bases. The sample comprised FFPE normal lung tissue adjacent to the tumor. In DNA, the CDR3 is TGTGCCAGCTCAGAGGCACTCCGGGACACGGGAGGCTACACCTTC. Translated, it gives CASSEALRDTGGYTF.